These 8 T cell receptor beta chains came from one sample sequenced in a study of T cell repertoires in cytomegalovirus infection (dated by TCRdb to the late 2010s). TCRdb records Illumina HiSeq 1500 as the sequencer. TCRdb trimmed public reads at Q25 via fastp, called clones via MiXCR and kept in-frame beta chains. Rows are unified per CDR3 protein, each entry keeping the most common DNA and genes. The sample table holds around 450,000 distinct CDR3 sequences, of which approximately 10% were seen once. Roughly a tenth of the sample comes from the top ten. Sequenced material: PBMCs. Receptor source: a human donor in good health (CMV status not recorded). Some clones in this sample may be carry-over from other donors' samples.

This clonotype was found many times. The germline gene is not matched at one end of the junction; a read error may be the cause. J is TRBJ2-3 and V is TRBV11-2; weak D call: TRBD2 (5 bases). The CDR3 length is 14 residues. Germline assignment: CDR1 SGHAT and CDR2 FQNNGV. CDR3 in amino acids: CASSLDGLTDTQYF. The CDR3 region has the DNA TGTGCCAGCAGCCTAGACGGACTCACAGATACGCAGTATTTT.

This clonotype has ten or more counts. The gene calls are TRBV6-6 and TRBJ2-3, with 10 positions matching TRBD2. Germline-derived CDR1 and CDR2 are MNHNY and SVGAGI (reference sequence). This CDR3 region has 18 residues. Losses at the gene ends were 3 bases for V and 1 base for J; bases not matched to a gene: 10. Written as DNA, the CDR3 is TGTGCCAGCAGTTATTTTGAAGGCCTAGCGGGGGGCACAGATACGCAGTATTTT. Protein: CASSYFEGLAGGTDTQYF.

On this clonotype: A much larger clone is a single base away; this may be a read error. This chain uses TRBV5-4 with TRBJ2-1; maybe TRBD2 (6 bases). Trimming removed 0 bases at V and 8 bases at J, with 9 bases between. The CDR3 runs 13 residues. CDR1 is SGHNT and CDR2 is YYREEE in the germline V gene (reference sequence). CDR3 sequence (DNA): TGTGCCAGCAGCTTGGTTGGGGGGTATGAGCAGTTCTTC. Translating gives CASSLVGGYEQFF.

This clonotype was picked up many times. The chain recombines TRBV6-5 with TRBJ1-1; D not resolved. Germline CDR1 is MNHEY and CDR2 is SVGAGI. The CDR3 covers 14 residues. V lost 6 bases, J lost 4 bases, and 15 bases lay in between. CDR3 sequence reads: CASRVSGGGTEAFF. DNA of the CDR3: TGTGCCAGCAGGGTCTCAGGCGGCGGCACTGAAGCTTTCTTT.

This clonotype has at least ten counts. The chain employs TRBV12-3 or TRBV12-4 and TRBJ1-5; 7 bases align to TRBD1. The CDR3 is 18 amino acids. V dropped 3 bases and J dropped 7; count of bases not matched to a gene: 18. CDR3 sequence reads: CASSFRSGQPLPSQPQHF. The CDR3 nucleotides read TGTGCCAGCAGTTTTCGCTCGGGACAGCCCCTTCCGAGCCAGCCCCAGCATTTT.

This chain connects TRBV12-3 or TRBV12-4 to TRBJ2-4; TRBD1 agrees at 10 bases. J gave up 6 bases and V 6 bases, and 8 bases lay outside the gene matches. The CDR3 spans 15 residues. CDR3 region: CASRARDRGLNIQYF. CDR3 DNA: TGTGCCAGCAGGGCCCGGGACAGGGGTTTAAACATTCAGTACTTC.

Ten or more counts support this clonotype. This sequence joins TRBV7-9 and TRBJ2-1, with TRBD2 matching 12 bases. The CDR3 spans 17 residues. V shed 2 bases, J shed 5 bases, and the junction held 7 bases outside the gene matches. CDR1 SEHNR and CDR2 FQNEAQ come from the germline V gene (reference sequence). CDR3: CASSLLPTSGSDNEQFF. DNA for the CDR3: TGTGCCAGCAGCTTATTACCGACTAGCGGGAGCGACAATGAGCAGTTCTTC.

This clonotype was seen at least ten times. The V gene is TRBV28, the J gene TRBJ2-3; 10 bases are shared with TRBD1. With V trimmed by 5 bases and J by 4 bases, 6 bases remained unmatched. There are 15 residues in the CDR3. Germline V lookup: CDR1 MDHEN, CDR2 SYDVKM. CDR3 coding DNA: TGTGCCAGCAGTCTCTGGGACAGGGGTCCAGATACGCAGTATTTT. Translated, it gives CASSLWDRGPDTQYF.